The next 21 T cell receptor beta chains were all read from a single sample in a study of T cells after yellow fever vaccination. MiXCR was run by TCRdb on the 5' RACE reads, yielding one entry per CDR3 protein. Altogether fewer than 450,000 distinct CDR3 sequences are present, 3% to 4.5% being singletons, with the ten largest covering 20% to 25%. Here the sequenced sample was PBMCs, taken 5 days after the yellow fever booster vaccination. The receptors derive from a man younger than 30 who received the YFV17D yellow fever vaccine.

V is TRBV12-3 or TRBV12-4 and J is TRBJ1-2; D ambiguous. V lost 3 bases and J lost 6, with 11 bases in between. The CDR3 has 13 amino acids. CDR3 sequence: CASSFGAGDGYTF. The CDR3 DNA follows: TGTGCCAGCAGTTTTGGCGCCGGGGATGGCTACACCTTC.

This chain links TRBV7-2 with TRBJ1-5, with D unresolved. CDR3 size: 15 residues. Between the trimmed V and J ends, which lost 4 bases and 4 bases, there was a span of 14 bases. CDR1 is SGHTA, CDR2 FQGNSA, per germline. For the CDR3, the DNA is TGTGCCAGCAGCTCGGGCCGAAATCTTAATCAGCCCCAGCATTTT. This gives the protein CASSSGRNLNQPQHF.

This clonotype occurred a few times. The chain has TRBV20-1 and TRBJ2-3, with D possibly TRBD2 on 5 matching bases. The V and J ends lost 6 bases and 6 bases respectively, with 16 bases between them. Germline V gene sequence: CDR1 DFQATT, CDR2 SNEGSKA (reference sequence). This CDR3 has 13 residues. This CDR3 is CSAWTEGTDTQYF. The CDR3 DNA is TGCAGTGCCTGGACTGAGGGAACGGATACGCAGTATTTT.

This clonotype has just a few counts. V usage is TRBV30 and J usage is TRBJ1-2; 8 bases are shared with TRBD1. CDR1 and CDR2 from the germline V gene are GTSNPN and SVGIG (reference sequence). This CDR3 spans 12 amino acids. Trimming at V came to 4 bases and at J to 4 bases, leaving 2 bases not matched to a gene. CDR3 amino acids: CAWTGGAYGYTF. CDR3 coding DNA: TGTGCCTGGACAGGGGGCGCCTATGGCTACACCTTC.

A note on this clonotype: One junction end does not reproduce the germline sequence, and a read error may be involved. The rearrangement uses TRBV3-1 and TRBJ1-1, with a possible D match to TRBD1 (5 bases). CDR1 and CDR2 (germline): LGHDT, YNNKEL (reference sequence). The CDR3 has 16 amino acids. The CDR3 spells CASRQGVLGGITEAFF. CDR3 nucleotide sequence: TGTGCCAGCAGGCAAGGGGTGTTAGGAGGAATTACTGAAGCTTTCTTT.

This clonotype has just a few counts. The chain couples TRBV5-1 to TRBJ2-2; D is undetermined. Germline assignment: CDR1 SGHRS and CDR2 YFSETQ. The V end was cut by 0 bases, the J end by 3 bases, with 6 bases between. CDR3 length: 14 residues. The CDR3: CASSLVADTGELFF. In DNA, the CDR3 is TGCGCCAGCAGCTTGGTGGCAGACACCGGGGAGCTGTTTTTT.

This clonotype has more than one count but fewer than ten. At one end the junction does not follow the germline gene, possibly because of a read error. The rearrangement links TRBV2 to TRBJ1-1; 9 positions agree with TRBD1. The CDR3 extends over 14 amino acids. The germline CDR1 and CDR2 sequences are SNHLY and FYNNEI. Here the CDR3 DNA reads TGTGCCAGCAGTGGGGGGACAGGGCCGACTGAAGTTTTCTTT. Amino acid sequence: CASSGGTGPTEVFF.

The chain uses TRBV29-1 and TRBJ2-2; a weak D match, TRBD1 (5 bases). Germline CDR1 SQVTM, CDR2 ANQGSEA. The V end was cut by 2 bases, the J end by 7 bases, with 17 bases between. The CDR3 has 15 amino acids. The CDR3: CSVEIGQRPDGELFF. The CDR3, as DNA: TGCAGCGTTGAAATTGGACAACGACCTGACGGGGAGCTGTTTTTT.

The gene calls are TRBV7-6 and TRBJ2-7; TRBD2 matches at 8 bases. Unmatched junction bases numbered 9, after V lost 8 bases and J lost 3 bases. CDR1 and CDR2 from the germline V gene are SGHVS and FNYEAQ. This CDR3 contains 14 residues. The CDR3 here is CASSGGRGLYEQYF. CDR3 coding DNA: TGTGCCAGCTCGGGGGGGCGGGGGCTCTACGAGCAGTACTTC.

This clonotype came up many times. The genes are TRBV5-4 and TRBJ1-2; unclear D gene. Germline loops: CDR1 SGHNT, CDR2 YYREEE (reference sequence). This CDR3 spans 14 amino acids. Trimming stripped 3 bases from V and 0 bases from J, with 9 bases between. As DNA, the CDR3 is TGTGCCAGCAGCTCATTCGGGGCTAACTATGGCTACACCTTC. Translated, it gives CASSSFGANYGYTF. Looking up the rest from reference TRBV5-4 and TRBJ1-2 gives the full variable domain: ETGVTQSPTHLIKTRGQQVTLRCSSQSGHNTVSWYQQALGQGPQFIFQYYREEENGRGNFPPRFSGLQFPNYSSELNVNALELDDSALYLCASSSFGANYGYTFGSGTRLTVV.

This clonotype was observed many times. The rearrangement uses TRBV12-3 or TRBV12-4 and TRBJ1-2; 7 bases are shared with TRBD1. CDR3 size: 14 residues. V lost 7 bases, J lost 0 bases, and 5 bases stayed unmatched. The CDR3 spells CASNNRGANYGYTF. CDR3 nucleotide sequence: TGTGCCAGCAACAACAGGGGAGCTAACTATGGCTACACCTTC.

This clonotype was detected a few times. V gene TRBV9 combines with J gene TRBJ2-1; D ambiguous. The CDR3 consists of 16 residues. Germline CDR1 SGDLS, CDR2 YYNGEE. V lost 0 bases and J lost 0, with 10 bases in between. This chain's CDR3 is CASSVGRTSSYNEQFF. CDR3 bases: TGTGCCAGCAGCGTAGGAAGGACGAGCTCCTACAATGAGCAGTTCTTC.

V usage is TRBV6-4 and J usage is TRBJ2-3; the D gene is possibly TRBD2 (5 bases). The V and J ends lost 5 bases and 6 bases respectively, with 12 bases between them. Germline CDR1 and CDR2: MRHNA and SNTAGT. This CDR3 comprises 13 residues. CDR3 DNA: TGTGCCAGCAGTCCCCAGCGAGGGGATACGCAGTATTTT. Encoded protein: CASSPQRGDTQYF.

This clonotype came up a few times. This chain links TRBV25-1 with TRBJ1-1, with no clear D. V lost 6 bases, J lost 4 bases, and 15 bases lay in between. Germline CDR1 and CDR2: MGHDK and SYGVNS. The CDR3 is 14 residues long. The CDR3 loop is CASSDGWRSTEAFF. In nucleotides, the CDR3 is TGTGCCAGCAGCGATGGTTGGAGGAGCACTGAAGCTTTCTTT.

The gene calls are TRBV4-3 and TRBJ1-1; D is perhaps TRBD1 (6 bases). The V gene's germline CDR1 is LGHNA and CDR2 YSLEER. Deletions cut 1 base from V and 1 base from J, with 16 bases between. This CDR3 is built from 17 residues. For the CDR3, the DNA is TGCGCCAGCAGCCAAGTCTGGAACGCGGGACAGAACACTGAAGCTTTCTTT. Its translation is CASSQVWNAGQNTEAFF.

The rearrangement uses TRBV20-1 and TRBJ2-2; maybe TRBD1 (5 bases). The CDR3 covers 14 residues. Trimming took 6 bases from V and 5 from J, leaving 16 bases between them. Germline CDR1 reads DFQATT; CDR2 reads SNEGSKA (reference sequence). CDR3: CSARMAGLTGELFF. CDR3 bases: TGCAGTGCCAGAATGGCAGGGTTAACCGGGGAGCTGTTTTTT.

This chain links TRBV19 with TRBJ2-3; D remains unclear. Germline CDR1 is LNHDA and CDR2 is SQIVND (reference sequence). V lost 3 bases and J 5 bases, leaving 6 bases between the germline ends. This CDR3 has 12 amino acids. The CDR3 nucleotides read TGTGCCAGTAGTATGGTGGGAGATACGCAGTATTTT. It encodes CASSMVGDTQYF. The complete variable domain, with remaining parts taken from reference TRBV19 and TRBJ2-3, reads DGGITQSPKYLFRKEGQNVTLSCEQNLNHDAMYWYRQDPGQGLRLIYYSQIVNDFQKGDIAEGYSVSREKKESFPLTVTSAQKNPTAFYLCASSMVGDTQYFGPGTRLTVL.

This clonotype was recorded many times. J is TRBJ2-5 and V is TRBV2; 8 nucleotides line up with TRBD2. The CDR3 totals 14 residues. Germline V gives CDR1 SNHLY, CDR2 FYNNEI. The V segment lost 4 bases and the J segment 3 bases; nucleotides outside the gene matches: 4. CDR3 amino acids: CASSGNGGEETQYF. CDR3 nucleotides: TGTGCCAGCAGTGGGAACGGGGGGGAAGAGACCCAGTACTTC.

This clonotype occurred many times. The chain has TRBV20-1 and TRBJ2-1, with no clear D. CDR3 length: 15 amino acids. V shed 7 bases and J shed 4 bases, with 20 bases lying between them. CDR1 and CDR2 from the germline V gene are DFQATT and SNEGSKA (reference sequence). The CDR3 is CSVEESERLYNEQFF. The CDR3 bases are TGCAGTGTCGAAGAATCGGAACGCCTTTACAATGAGCAGTTCTTC.

This clonotype appeared many times. This sequence joins TRBV12-3 or TRBV12-4 and TRBJ1-3; no clear D gene. Trimming cost V 6 bases and J 0 bases, with 12 bases left between them. The CDR3 extends over 15 amino acids. CDR3 DNA sequence: TGTGCCAGCAGCTCCGGACGGAACTCTGGAAACACCATATATTTT. Protein: CASSSGRNSGNTIYF.

This clonotype was observed a few times. The genes are TRBV10-3 and TRBJ2-2; D could derive from TRBD1 or TRBD2 (6 bases each). Trimming cost V 0 bases and J 2 bases, with 10 bases left between them. There are 16 residues in the CDR3. Germline values: CDR1 ENHRY, CDR2 SYGVKD. Here the CDR3 reads CAISESEGGNTGELFF. The CDR3 nucleotides read TGTGCCATCAGTGAGTCGGAGGGGGGAAACACCGGGGAGCTGTTTTTT.